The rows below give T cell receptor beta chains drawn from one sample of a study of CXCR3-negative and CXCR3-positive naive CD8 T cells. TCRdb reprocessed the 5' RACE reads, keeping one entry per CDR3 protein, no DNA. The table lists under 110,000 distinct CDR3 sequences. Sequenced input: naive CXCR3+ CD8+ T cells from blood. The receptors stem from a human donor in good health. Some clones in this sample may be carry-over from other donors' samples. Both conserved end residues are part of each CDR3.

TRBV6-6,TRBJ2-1,CANSGLAPGNEQFF
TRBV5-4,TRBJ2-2,CASSLRGSGTGELFF
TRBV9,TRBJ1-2,CASSVDDYGYTF
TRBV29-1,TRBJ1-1,CSVEWGMNTEAFF
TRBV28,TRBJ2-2,CASRGRQENTGELFF
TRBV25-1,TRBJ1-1,CASSKQGASNTEAFF
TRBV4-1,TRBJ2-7,CASSQVRDRGYEQYF
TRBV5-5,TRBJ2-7,CASSSPAGGNEQYF
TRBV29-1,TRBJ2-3,CSVEGGRYTDTQYF
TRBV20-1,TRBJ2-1,CSARDMDRPNNEQFF
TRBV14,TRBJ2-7,CASSQDVGHEQYF
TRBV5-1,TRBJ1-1,CASSAGPREVPTEAFF
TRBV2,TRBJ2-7,CASSRTGDSYEQYF
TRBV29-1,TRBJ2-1,CSMEDESSYNEQFF
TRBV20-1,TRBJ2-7,CSAGPLAGDSYEQYF
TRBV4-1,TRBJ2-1,CASSPRGGGLDEQFF
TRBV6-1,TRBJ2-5,CASSETTGGLETQYF
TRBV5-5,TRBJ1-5,CASRLRTSNQPQHF
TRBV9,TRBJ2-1,CASSVEQIAYNEQFF
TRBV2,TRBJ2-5,CASSYGQGQETQYF
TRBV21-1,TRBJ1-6,CASSKGQDTSYNSPLHF
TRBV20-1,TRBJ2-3,CSAPDASGASTDTQYF
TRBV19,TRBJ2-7,CASAAGGGLEQYF
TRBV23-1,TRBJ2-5,CASSQPQESETQYF
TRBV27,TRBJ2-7,CASTSLSYEQYF
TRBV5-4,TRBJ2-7,CASSQIGSTSEQYF
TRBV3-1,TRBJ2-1,CASSRGTGTTYNEQFF
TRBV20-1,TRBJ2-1,CSARRDVMNEQFF
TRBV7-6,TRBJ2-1,CASSLGDRNYNEQFF
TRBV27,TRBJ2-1,CASSLSPQHEQFF
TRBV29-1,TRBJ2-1,CSVEATGGEQFF
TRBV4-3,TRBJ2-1,CASSQDFGTSGGGEQFF
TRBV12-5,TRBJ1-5,CASGFGGDSNQPQHF
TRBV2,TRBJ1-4,CASSEAETGNNEKLFF
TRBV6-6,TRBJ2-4,CASSGLGANIQYF
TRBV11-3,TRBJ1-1,CASSPAGGRTEAFF
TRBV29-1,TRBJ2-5,CSVAGAQGEETQYF
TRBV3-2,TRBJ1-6,CASSQDPTGFHF
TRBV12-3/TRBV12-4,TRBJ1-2,CASSLRGEVDGYTF
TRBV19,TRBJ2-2,CASSMRFRGTGELFF
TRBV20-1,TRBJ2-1,CSARVSGELRNEQFF
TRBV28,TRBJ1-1,CASSLVGGNTEAFF
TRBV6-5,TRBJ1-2,CASSYSLSLMGGYTF
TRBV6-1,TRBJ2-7,CASSGGRDGGKYEQYF